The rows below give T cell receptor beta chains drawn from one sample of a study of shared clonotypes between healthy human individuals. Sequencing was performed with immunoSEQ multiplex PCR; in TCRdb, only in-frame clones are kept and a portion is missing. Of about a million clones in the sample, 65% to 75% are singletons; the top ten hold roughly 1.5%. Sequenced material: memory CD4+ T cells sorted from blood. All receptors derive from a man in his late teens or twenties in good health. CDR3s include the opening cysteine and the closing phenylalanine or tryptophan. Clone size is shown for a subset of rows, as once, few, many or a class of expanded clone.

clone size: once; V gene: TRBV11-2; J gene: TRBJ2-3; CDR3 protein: CASSLDLDRVFPGTDTQYF
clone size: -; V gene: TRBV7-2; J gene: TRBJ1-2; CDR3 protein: CASSLSIGNYGYTF
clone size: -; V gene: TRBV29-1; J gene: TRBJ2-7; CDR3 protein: CSVEDPDRPREQYF
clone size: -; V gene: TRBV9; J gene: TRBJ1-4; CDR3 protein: CASSVEAGELFF
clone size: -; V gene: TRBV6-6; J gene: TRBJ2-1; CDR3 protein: CAGRQGDYNEQFF
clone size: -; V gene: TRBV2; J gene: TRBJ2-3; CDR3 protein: CASSGGLAGDNTDTQYF
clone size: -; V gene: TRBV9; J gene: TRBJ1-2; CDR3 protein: CASSPLQGAGYTF
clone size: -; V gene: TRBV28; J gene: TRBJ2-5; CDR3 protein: CASSSRDNQETQYF
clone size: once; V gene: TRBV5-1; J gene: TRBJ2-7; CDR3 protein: CASSASGGYEQYF
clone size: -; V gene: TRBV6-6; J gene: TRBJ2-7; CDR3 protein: CASSKPAGGKYEQYF
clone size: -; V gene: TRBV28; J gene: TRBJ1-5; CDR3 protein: CATRQGPQKPQHF
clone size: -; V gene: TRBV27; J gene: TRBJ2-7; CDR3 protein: CASTQKRSQGFIEQYF
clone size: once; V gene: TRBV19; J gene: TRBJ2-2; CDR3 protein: CASRQVSNTGELFF
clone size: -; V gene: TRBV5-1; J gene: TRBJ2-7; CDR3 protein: CASSFGMGQRIWEQYF
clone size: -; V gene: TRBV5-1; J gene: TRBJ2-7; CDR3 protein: CASSLEGHPLDEQYF
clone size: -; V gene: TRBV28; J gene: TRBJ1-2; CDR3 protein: CASSLTAGTNGYTF
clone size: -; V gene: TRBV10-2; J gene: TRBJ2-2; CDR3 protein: CAGGDLNTGELFF
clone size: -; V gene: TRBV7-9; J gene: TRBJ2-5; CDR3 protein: CASSLARTSGRETQYF
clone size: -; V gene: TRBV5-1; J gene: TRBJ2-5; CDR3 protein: CASRKDRADGTQYF
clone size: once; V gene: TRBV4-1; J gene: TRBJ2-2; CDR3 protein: CASSPSTTSVAGELFF
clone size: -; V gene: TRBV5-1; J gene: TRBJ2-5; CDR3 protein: CASSRGSQETQYF
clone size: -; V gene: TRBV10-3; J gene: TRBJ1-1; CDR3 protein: CAISESVTVNTEAFF
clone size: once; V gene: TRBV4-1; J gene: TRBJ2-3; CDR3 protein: CASSQEWIGATHSTDTQYF
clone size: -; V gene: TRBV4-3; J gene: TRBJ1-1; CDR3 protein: CASSQDFARYNTEAFF
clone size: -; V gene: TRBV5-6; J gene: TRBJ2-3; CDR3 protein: CASSLAADTQYF
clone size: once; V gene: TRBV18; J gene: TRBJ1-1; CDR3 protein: CASSPTRMNTEAFF
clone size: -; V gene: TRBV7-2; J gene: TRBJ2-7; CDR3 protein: CASSLRLGVSSYEQYF
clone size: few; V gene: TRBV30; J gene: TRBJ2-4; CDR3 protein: CAWNPGALGIQYF
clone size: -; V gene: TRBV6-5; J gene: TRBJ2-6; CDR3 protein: CAIKSSSGANVLTF
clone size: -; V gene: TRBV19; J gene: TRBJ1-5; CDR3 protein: CASTRQHF
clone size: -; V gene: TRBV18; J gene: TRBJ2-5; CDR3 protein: CASSPLVQAGYQETQYF
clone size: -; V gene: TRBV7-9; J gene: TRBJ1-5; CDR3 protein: CASSLVNSNQPQHF
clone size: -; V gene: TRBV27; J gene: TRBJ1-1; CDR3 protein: CASSFGTEAFF
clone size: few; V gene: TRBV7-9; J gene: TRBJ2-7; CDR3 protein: CASSVRNFYEQYF
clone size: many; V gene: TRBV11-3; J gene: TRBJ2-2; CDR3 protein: CASSSRTGDYTGELFF
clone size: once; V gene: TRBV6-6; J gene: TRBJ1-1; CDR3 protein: CASSYSSNTEAFF
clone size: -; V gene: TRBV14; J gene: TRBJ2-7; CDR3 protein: CASSQVGQGVYEQYF
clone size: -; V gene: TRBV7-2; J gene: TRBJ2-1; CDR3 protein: CASRSVGTSVNNEQFF
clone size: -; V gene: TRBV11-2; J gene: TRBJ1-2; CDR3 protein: CASSLLRGEPRGYTF
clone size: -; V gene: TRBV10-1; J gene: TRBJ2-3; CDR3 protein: CASSEGWRDTQYF
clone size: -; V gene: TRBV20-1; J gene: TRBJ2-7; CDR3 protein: CSARWRDEQYF
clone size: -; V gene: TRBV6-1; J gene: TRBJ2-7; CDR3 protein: CASSTQGYEQYF
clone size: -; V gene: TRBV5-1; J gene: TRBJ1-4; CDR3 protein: CASSLAAGGNEKLFF
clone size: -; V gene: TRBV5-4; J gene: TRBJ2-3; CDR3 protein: CASSSTGGATDTQYF